This is a list of T cell receptor beta chains from one sample in a study of blood T cell repertoires in COVID-19. The repertoire was sequenced with immunoSEQ multiplex PCR; TCRdb's copy has only in-frame clones and lacks some. The sample holds some 120,000 clones, 70% to 90% seen once. The specimen sequenced was peripheral blood. These receptors were collected from a woman aged 45-60 years with acute or convalescent COVID-19. Both conserved end residues are part of each CDR3. The D gene is left open where the match is weak. A row's size may be missing; if present it is once, few, many or a size class.

>15|TRBJ1-5|NA|TRBV9|NA
CASSVDGYSNQPQHF
TGTGCCAGCAGCGTAGACGGTTATAGCAATCAGCCCCAGCATTTT
>13|TRBJ1-5|NA|TRBV6-5|NA
CASSTREGQPQHF
TGTGCCAGCAGTACCAGGGAAGGGCAGCCCCAGCATTTT
>15|TRBJ2-3|NA|TRBV19|once
CASTGGQPFTDTQYF
TGTGCCAGTACCGGGGGACAGCCTTTCACAGATACGCAGTATTTT
>13|TRBJ2-5|NA|TRBV11-2|NA
CASGFWAQETQYF
TGTGCCAGCGGCTTCTGGGCACAAGAGACCCAGTACTTC
>15|TRBJ1-2|TRBD1|TRBV9|NA
CASSPPGQGRYGYTF
TGTGCCAGCAGCCCCCCGGGACAGGGACGGTATGGCTACACCTTC
>17|TRBJ1-1|TRBD1|TRBV5-5|NA
CASSLGGQGGRITEAFF
TGTGCCAGCAGCTTGGGCGGACAGGGCGGTCGAATCACTGAAGCTTTCTTT
>13|TRBJ1-2|TRBD1|TRBV6-5|NA
CASSPGQAGGYTF
TGTGCCAGCAGTCCGGGACAGGCCGGCGGCTACACCTTC
>14|TRBJ1-2|NA|TRBV3-1/TRBV3-2|NA
CASSPNSGGYGYTF
TGTGCCAGCAGCCCGAATTCGGGTGGCTATGGCTACACCTTC
>16|TRBJ2-7|TRBD2|TRBV5-1|NA
CASSPSPSGSSYEQYF
TGCGCCAGCAGCCCAAGCCCTAGCGGGAGCTCCTACGAGCAGTACTTC
>14|TRBJ1-5|TRBD1|TRBV18|NA
CASSPDRGYQPQHF
TGTGCCAGCTCACCGGACAGGGGCTATCAGCCCCAGCATTTT
>13|TRBJ2-7|TRBD1|TRBV29-1|NA
CSVARDRSSEQYF
TGCAGCGTAGCCCGGGACAGGTCGTCCGAGCAGTACTTC
>11|TRBJ1-2|NA|TRBV7-9|NA
CASSEGSGYTF
TGTGCCAGCAGTGAGGGCTCAGGCTACACCTTC
>15|TRBJ2-7|TRBD2|TRBV18|NA
CASSPRLAGVVEQYF
TGTGCCAGCTCACCACGACTAGCGGGTGTGGTCGAGCAGTACTTC
>16|TRBJ1-4|TRBD1|TRBV4-2|NA
CASSRNPTGENEKLFF
TGTGCCAGCAGCCGGAACCCGACAGGGGAAAATGAAAAACTGTTTTTT
>13|TRBJ1-2|NA|TRBV6-5|NA
CASSYDRNYGYTF
TGTGCCAGCAGTTACGACAGAAACTATGGCTACACCTTC
>15|TRBJ1-2|NA|TRBV5-1|NA
CASSFTGPPNYGYTF
TGCGCCAGCAGCTTCACAGGGCCTCCTAACTATGGCTACACCTTC
>12|TRBJ2-7|NA|TRBV3-1/TRBV3-2|NA
CASSQDSYEQYF
TGTGCCAGCAGCCAAGACAGTTACGAGCAGTACTTC
>15|TRBJ2-2|NA|TRBV19|few
CASSFSGGIGGELFF
TGTGCCAGTAGTTTCTCTGGCGGGATAGGCGGGGAGCTGTTTTTT
>12|TRBJ2-5|NA|TRBV29-1|NA
CSVNRDGETQYF
TGCAGCGTTAACAGGGATGGAGAGACCCAGTACTTC
>17|TRBJ2-1|TRBD1|TRBV19|once
CASSIQQGSSSYNEQFF
TGTGCCAGTAGTATCCAACAGGGGTCTAGCTCCTACAATGAGCAGTTCTTC
>12|TRBJ2-2|NA|TRBV30|few
CAWNRRAGELFF
TGTGCCTGGAATAGGAGGGCAGGGGAGCTGTTTTTT
>14|TRBJ1-4|NA|TRBV28|NA
CASSLYSTNEKLFF
TGTGCCAGCAGTCTGTACAGTACTAATGAAAAACTGTTTTTT
>14|TRBJ1-6|NA|TRBV7-3|few
CASSPQGGNSPLHF
TGTGCCAGCAGTCCACAGGGTGGTAATTCACCCCTCCACTTT
>18|TRBJ2-2|TRBD1|TRBV18|NA
CASSPLFRDRGNTGELFF
TGTGCCAGCTCACCACTGTTTCGGGACAGGGGAAACACCGGGGAGCTGTTTTTT
>12|TRBJ1-2|TRBD1|TRBV3-1/TRBV3-2|once
CASSQTGDGYTF
TGTGCCAGCAGCCAGACAGGGGACGGCTACACCTTC
>14|TRBJ2-1|NA|TRBV15|NA
CATSRDAGPREQFF
TGTGCCACCAGCAGAGATGCGGGACCTAGGGAGCAGTTCTTC
>15|TRBJ2-7|TRBD2|TRBV2|NA
CASSLRWREPFEQYF
TGTGCCAGCAGCCTCCGGTGGCGGGAGCCCTTCGAGCAGTACTTC
>16|TRBJ1-1|NA|TRBV6-5|NA
CASSYSQGKSYTEAFF
TGTGCCAGCAGTTACTCTCAGGGAAAATCCTACACTGAAGCTTTCTTT
>14|TRBJ1-5|TRBD1|TRBV30|few
CAWGRDRGGQPQHF
TGTGCCTGGGGCCGGGACAGGGGAGGTCAGCCCCAGCATTTT
>15|TRBJ1-1|TRBD1|TRBV11-2|NA
CASSFKGALNTEAFF
TGTGCCAGCAGCTTCAAGGGGGCCCTGAACACTGAAGCTTTCTTT
>14|TRBJ1-1|TRBD1|TRBV28|once
CASTSGQGNTEAFF
TGTGCCAGCACCTCGGGACAGGGAAACACTGAAGCTTTCTTT
>15|TRBJ1-2|TRBD1|TRBV4-1|NA
CASSQGDSGSYGYTF
TGCGCCAGCAGCCAAGGGGACAGTGGGAGCTATGGCTACACCTTC
>14|TRBJ2-2|NA|TRBV24-1|few
CATSEQGNTGELFF
TGTGCCACCAGTGAGCAGGGTAACACCGGGGAGCTGTTTTTT
>13|TRBJ1-1|NA|TRBV7-8|NA
CASSMMTDTEAFF
TGTGCCAGCAGCATGATGACAGACACTGAAGCTTTCTTT
>14|TRBJ1-3|NA|TRBV5-1|few
CASSLEHSGNTIYF
TGCGCCAGCAGCTTGGAACACTCTGGAAACACCATATATTTT
>14|TRBJ2-3|TRBD2|TRBV9|NA
CASNPGGDTDTQYF
TGTGCCAGCAACCCGGGAGGGGACACAGATACGCAGTATTTT
>13|TRBJ2-1|NA|TRBV2|NA
CASNPNTYNEQFF
TGTGCCAGCAACCCTAATACTTACAATGAGCAGTTCTTC